This entry lists 22 T cell receptor beta chains sequenced from one sample in a study of tumor and adjacent non-tumor tissue in lung cancer. Three rounds of nested PCR, following a modified ARM-PCR protocol, produced the TCRbeta library. TCRdb reanalysed the multiplex PCR reads using MiXCR and keeps one entry per CDR3 protein. Counted here are more than 95,000 distinct CDR3 sequences, roughly 67% occurring once; the ten biggest clones make up around 13%. This sample's RNA came from whole unsorted tissue. Material for sequencing was lung tumor tissue. These receptors all come from a man aged 25-40 years with non-small cell lung cancer.

This clonotype counts as medium-sized (0.01 to 0.1%). The genes are TRBV4-1 and TRBJ2-7; TRBD1 or TRBD2 may be the D gene (5 bases each). CDR3 size: 13 residues. Germline V gives CDR1 MGHRA, CDR2 YSYEKL. Trimming took off 0 bases at V and 3 bases at J, with 6 bases between the two ends. CDR3 sequence reads: CASSQDGGYEQYF. Here the CDR3 DNA reads TGCGCCAGCAGCCAAGATGGGGGCTACGAGCAGTACTTC.

On this clonotype: This may arise from a read error, as a much more abundant clone is one base away. The chain uses TRBV6-2 or TRBV6-3 and TRBJ1-1, with D unclear. Trimming took off 7 bases at V and 1 base at J, with 13 bases between the two ends. Germline-derived CDR1 and CDR2 are MNHEY and SVGEGT. The CDR3 has 14 residues. For the CDR3, the DNA is TGTGCCAGCACCATGGAGTACCCGAACACTGAAGCTTTCTTT. Amino acids: CASTMEYPNTEAFF.

This clonotype was observed many times. The chain uses TRBV20-1 and TRBJ1-2; no clear D. The V end was cut by 5 bases, the J end by 5 bases, with 18 bases between. The CDR3 has 14 amino acids. The germline V gene encodes CDR1 DFQATT and CDR2 SNEGSKA (reference sequence). The CDR3 loop reads CSAHNSILGYGYTF. In nucleotides, the CDR3 is TGCAGTGCTCATAATAGTATCCTGGGGTATGGCTACACCTTC.

A word on this clonotype: This clone may be a read error of a much larger clone one base away. DNA for the CDR3: TGTGCCACCAGCCTTACGAGGACTGAAGCTTTCTTT. The encoded protein is CATSLTRTEAFF. The V and J genes are TRBV5-6 and TRBJ1-1; D is uncertain. The germline CDR1 and CDR2 sequences are SGHDT and YYEEEE. The CDR3 has 12 residues.

This chain connects TRBV24-1 to TRBJ2-3; a possible D gene is TRBD1 (5 bases). CDR1 KGHDR and CDR2 SFDVKD come from the germline V gene. Trimming stripped 9 bases from V and 6 bases from J, with 15 bases between. The CDR3 runs 13 residues. CDR3 region: CATETRGDDTQYF. DNA of the CDR3: TGTGCCACCGAGACAAGGGGCGATGATACGCAGTATTTT.

Details on this clonotype: A much larger clone sits a single nucleotide away, making a read error possible. V and J are TRBV6-2 or TRBV6-3 and TRBJ1-1; the D gene is possibly TRBD1 (5 bases). Germline loops: CDR1 MNHEY, CDR2 SVGEGT. This CDR3 is built from 15 residues. Trimming removed 7 bases from V and 2 bases from J, with 17 bases in between. CDR3 in DNA: TGTGCCAGCACGGCGTCCTGGACATCAAACACTGAAGCTTTCTTT. Translating it yields CASTASWTSNTEAFF.

The chain recombines TRBV19 with TRBJ2-1, with D possibly TRBD2 on 7 matching bases. Looked up from germline, CDR1 is LNHDA and CDR2 is SQIVND (reference sequence). With 3 bases removed from V and 9 bases from J, the gap between germline ends came to 18 bases. The CDR3 loop spans 15 amino acids. The CDR3 protein is CASSITRGPGVEQFF. In DNA form, the CDR3 reads TGTGCCAGTAGTATCACGCGGGGGCCTGGGGTTGAGCAGTTCTTC.

This chain uses TRBV6-5 with TRBJ2-5; 13 nucleotides match TRBD2. Per the germline V gene, CDR1 is MNHEY and CDR2 is SVGAGI. CDR3 length equals 18 residues. Trimming cost V 6 bases and J 2 bases; bases outside gene matches: 12. The CDR3 DNA is TGTGCCAGCAGCGAAGACGGACTAGCGGGAGTGCATCAAGAGACCCAGTACTTC. This translates into CASSEDGLAGVHQETQYF.

As regards this clonotype: A read error may be the cause here, since a much bigger clone is one base away. The genes are TRBV20-1 and TRBJ2-2; TRBD1 matches 10 bases. The CDR3 totals 15 residues. CDR1 DFQATT and CDR2 SNEGSKA come from the germline V gene (reference sequence). CDR3 in amino acids: CSPSRQGADTGELFF. The CDR3 bases are TGCAGTCCTAGCCGACAGGGGGCGGACACCGGGGAGCTGTTTTTT.

As concerns this clonotype: Compared with germline, one end of the junction differs, possibly owing to a read error. This sequence joins TRBV6-5 and TRBJ2-7; the D is unclear. Looked up from germline, CDR1 is MNHEY and CDR2 is SVGAGI. The CDR3 spans 15 residues. This CDR3 is CASSLIPGSSCEQYF. CDR3 nucleotides: TGTGCCAGCAGTTTGATTCCGGGCAGTTCCTGCGAGCAGTACTTC.

This clonotype was counted a few times. V and J are TRBV7-9 and TRBJ2-5; D tentatively fits TRBD1 or TRBD2 (5 bases each). The germline V gene encodes CDR1 SEHNR and CDR2 FQNEAQ (reference sequence). This CDR3 is built from 13 residues. Trimming shortened V by 6 bases and J by 5 bases, and 13 bases separated the two germline ends. CDR3 sequence: CASRTGTRETQYF. CDR3 bases: TGTGCCAGCAGAACCGGGACGAGGGAGACCCAGTACTTC.

Regarding this clonotype: The junction shows a germline mismatch at one end, possibly a read error. The gene calls are TRBV11-2 and TRBJ2-5; D uncertain. This CDR3 region has 15 residues. CDR1 is SGHAT, CDR2 FQNNGV, per germline. CDR3 amino acids: CASNAVQLELETQYF. DNA for the CDR3: TGTGCCAGCAATGCGGTGCAGTTAGAGTTAGAGACTCAGTACTTC.

As for this clonotype: A read error may produce the germline difference seen at one junction end. The chain links TRBV12-3 or TRBV12-4 to TRBJ1-6, with D possibly matching TRBD1 (5 bases). The CDR3 extends over 13 amino acids. The DNA of the CDR3 is TGTGCCAGCAGTCGGGACGATAATTCGCCCCTCCACTTT. The encoded protein is CASSRDDNSPLHF.

As to this clonotype: A much larger clone lies one base from this, so it may be a read error. The chain carries TRBV12-3 or TRBV12-4 and TRBJ1-5; no reliable D call. The CDR3 length is 15 residues. V lost 6 bases and J 0 bases, leaving 12 bases between the germline ends. Here the CDR3 DNA reads TGTGCCAGCAGGTTCAGAGTTTCTAGCAATCAGCCCCAGCATTTT. Translation: CASRFRVSSNQPQHF.

With regard to this clonotype: A much more abundant neighbour one base away suggests this may be a read error. V gene TRBV12-3 or TRBV12-4 combines with J gene TRBJ2-3; D is perhaps TRBD1 (5 bases). Between the trimmed V and J ends, which lost 8 bases and 4 bases, there was a span of 13 bases. The CDR3 is 13 amino acids. CDR3 DNA: TGTGCCAGCCGAGTAGGGGCTGCAGATACGCAGTATTTT. This translates into CASRVGAADTQYF.

For this clonotype: The conserved closing phenylalanine or tryptophan is absent in this CDR3, likely reflecting a read error. The chain is built from TRBV12-3 or TRBV12-4 and TRBJ1-2; D remains unclear. This CDR3 region has 11 residues. CDR3 amino acids: CANSLETGYTL. CDR3 DNA: TGTGCCAACAGTCTAGAGACTGGCTACACCTTA.

About this clonotype: A read error may produce the germline difference seen at one junction end. V gene TRBV20-1 combines with J gene TRBJ2-1; 9 positions agree with TRBD2. In germline, CDR1 is DFQATT, CDR2 SNEGSKA (reference sequence). The CDR3 is 15 residues long. The CDR3 loop is CSARDSGSSYNEQLF. For the CDR3, the DNA is TGCAGTGCTAGAGATAGCGGGAGTTCCTACAATGAACAGCTCTTC.

With regard to this clonotype: An end of the junction does not agree with germline; a read error may underlie this. V usage is TRBV29-1 and J usage is TRBJ2-6, with D tentatively TRBD1 (5 bases). The length of the CDR3 is 15 residues. Germline V gives CDR1 SQVTM, CDR2 ANQGSEA. CDR3 amino acids: CSVEVWGSGADVLTF. The DNA for the CDR3 is TGCAGCGTTGAAGTTTGGGGCTCTGGGGCCGACGTCCTGACTTTC.

This clonotype was recorded many times. The V gene is TRBV12-3 or TRBV12-4, the J gene TRBJ2-1; the D gene is possibly TRBD2 (5 bases). V lost 1 base and J 5 bases, leaving 12 bases between the germline ends. CDR3 size: 15 residues. CDR3 nucleotides: TGTGCCAGCAGTTTAGAGGGTAGCGTAGACAATGAGCAGTTCTTC. It is translated as CASSLEGSVDNEQFF.

As regards this clonotype: Because the CDR3 is missing its conserved closing phenylalanine or tryptophan, this is likely a read error. V usage is TRBV29-1 and J usage is TRBJ1-5; D unresolved. Looked up from germline, CDR1 is SQVTM and CDR2 is ANQGSEA. The CDR3 runs 13 residues. CDR3 sequence (DNA): TGCAGCGTTGATCTGGGCGACAATCAACCCCAGCATCTT. Protein: CSVDLGDNQPQHL.

Comments on this clonotype: Because the CDR3 is missing its conserved closing phenylalanine or tryptophan, this is likely a read error. This rearrangement joins TRBV11-2 to TRBJ2-1, with 16 bases lining up with TRBD2. CDR3 length: 16 residues. Per the germline V gene, CDR1 is SGHAT and CDR2 is FQNNGV. With V trimmed by 5 bases and J by 8 bases, 6 bases remained unmatched. The CDR3 DNA reads TGTGCCAGCAGCAATGCAGGGACTAGCGGGAGGGATGAGCAGTTCTCC. It is translated as CASSNAGTSGRDEQFS.

The chain employs TRBV29-1 and TRBJ2-7, with TRBD2 matching 12 bases. V dropped 6 bases and J dropped 13; count of bases not matched to a gene: 16. Germline lookup yields CDR1 SQVTM and CDR2 ANQGSEA. This CDR3 has 14 residues. CDR3 amino acids: CSVTTSGSPYVHYF. Written as DNA, the CDR3 is TGCAGCGTCACGACTAGCGGGAGCCCCTACGTGCACTACTTC.